This T cell receptor (beta chain) was identified in a study of T cells in localized non-small cell lung cancer. V shed 7 bases and J shed 7 bases, with 17 bases lying between them. Germline V CDR1 and CDR2: SEHNR, FQNEAQ (reference sequence). This CDR3 is 15 amino acids long. TCRdb keeps only in-frame clones here, not all; method: immunoSEQ multiplex PCR. The data show under 35,000 clones, roughly 78% seen once. This specimen was peripheral blood, taken before any cancer treatment. The source of this sequence is a male donor aged 60 or over with stage III squamous cell lung carcinoma. The genes are TRBV7-9 and TRBJ1-6; a possible D gene is TRBD1 (5 bases). CDR3 residues: CASTIRTSGNSPLHF. The CDR3 DNA sequence: TGTGCCAGCACCATCCGGACAAGCGGGAATTCACCCCTCCACTTT.